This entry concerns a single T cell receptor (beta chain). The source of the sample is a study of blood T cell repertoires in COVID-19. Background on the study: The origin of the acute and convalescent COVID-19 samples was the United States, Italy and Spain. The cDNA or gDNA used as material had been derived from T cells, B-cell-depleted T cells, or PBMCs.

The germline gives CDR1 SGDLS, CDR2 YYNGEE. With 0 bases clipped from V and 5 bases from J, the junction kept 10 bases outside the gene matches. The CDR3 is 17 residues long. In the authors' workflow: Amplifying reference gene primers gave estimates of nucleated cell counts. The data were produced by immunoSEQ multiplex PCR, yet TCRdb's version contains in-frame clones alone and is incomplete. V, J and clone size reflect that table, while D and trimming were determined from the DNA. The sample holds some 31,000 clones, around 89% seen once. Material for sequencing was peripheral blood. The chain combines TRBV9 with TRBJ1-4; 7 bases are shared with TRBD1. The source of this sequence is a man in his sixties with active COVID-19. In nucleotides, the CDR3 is TGTGCCAGCAGCGTAGAGAGAGGGGACAGCGTAAATGAAAAACTGTTTTTT. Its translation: CASSVERGDSVNEKLFF.